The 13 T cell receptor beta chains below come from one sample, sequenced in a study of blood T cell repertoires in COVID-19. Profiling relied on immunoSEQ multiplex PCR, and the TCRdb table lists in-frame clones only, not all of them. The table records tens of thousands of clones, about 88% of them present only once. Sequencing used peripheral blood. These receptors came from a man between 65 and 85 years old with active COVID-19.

Here the CDR3 DNA reads TGTGCCAGCAGCCCCAGGAGGGGGGCCAACGTCCTGACTTTC. Residues: CASSPRRGANVLTF. The genes are TRBV16 and TRBJ2-6; the D gene is possibly TRBD2 (5 bases). Trimming pared 4 bases from V and 4 bases from J, leaving 8 bases between. CDR3 length: 14 residues. Germline lookup yields CDR1 KGHSY and CDR2 FQNENV.

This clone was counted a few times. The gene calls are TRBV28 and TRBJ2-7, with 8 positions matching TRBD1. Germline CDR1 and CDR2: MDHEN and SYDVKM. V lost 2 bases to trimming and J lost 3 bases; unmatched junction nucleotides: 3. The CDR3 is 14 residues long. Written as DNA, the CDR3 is TGTGCCAGCAGTTTAACAGGGGGTGTCTACGAGCAGTACTTC. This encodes CASSLTGGVYEQYF. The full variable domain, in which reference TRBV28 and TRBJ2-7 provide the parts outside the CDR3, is DVKVTQSSRYLVKRTGEKVFLECVQDMDHENMFWYRQDPGLGLRLIYFSYDVKMKEKGDIPEGYSVSREKKERFSLILESASTNQTSMYLCASSLTGGVYEQYFGPGTRLTVT.

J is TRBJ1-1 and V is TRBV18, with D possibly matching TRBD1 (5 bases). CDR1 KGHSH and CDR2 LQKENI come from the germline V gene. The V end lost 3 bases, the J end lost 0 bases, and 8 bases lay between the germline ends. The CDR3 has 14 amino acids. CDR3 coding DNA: TGTGCCAGCTCACCGCAGGGTATGAACACTGAAGCTTTCTTT. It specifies CASSPQGMNTEAFF.

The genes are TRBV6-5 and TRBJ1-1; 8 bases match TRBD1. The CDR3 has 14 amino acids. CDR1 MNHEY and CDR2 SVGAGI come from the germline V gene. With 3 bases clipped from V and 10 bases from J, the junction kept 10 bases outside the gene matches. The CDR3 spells CASSYTGQGAGAFF. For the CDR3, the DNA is TGTGCCAGCAGTTATACCGGACAGGGTGCGGGAGCTTTCTTT.

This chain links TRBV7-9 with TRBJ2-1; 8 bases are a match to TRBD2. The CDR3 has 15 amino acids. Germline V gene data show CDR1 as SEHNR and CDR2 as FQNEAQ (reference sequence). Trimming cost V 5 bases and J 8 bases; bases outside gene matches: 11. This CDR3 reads CASSAEAGGGDEQFF. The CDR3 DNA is TGTGCCAGCAGCGCAGAGGCGGGGGGAGGGGATGAGCAGTTCTTC.

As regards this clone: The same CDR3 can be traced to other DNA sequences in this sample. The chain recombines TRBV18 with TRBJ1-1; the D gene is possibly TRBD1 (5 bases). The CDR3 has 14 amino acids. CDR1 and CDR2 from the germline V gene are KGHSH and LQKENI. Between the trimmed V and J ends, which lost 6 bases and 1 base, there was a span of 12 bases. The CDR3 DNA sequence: TGTGCCAGCTCCCCCGACAGAAAGAACACTGAAGCTTTCTTT. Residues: CASSPDRKNTEAFF.

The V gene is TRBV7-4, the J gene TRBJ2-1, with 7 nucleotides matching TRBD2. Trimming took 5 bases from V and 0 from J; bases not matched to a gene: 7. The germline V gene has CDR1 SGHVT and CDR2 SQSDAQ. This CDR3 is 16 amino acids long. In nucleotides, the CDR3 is TGTGCCAGCAGCCGACTAGCTTGGATCTCCTACAATGAGCAGTTCTTC. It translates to CASSRLAWISYNEQFF.

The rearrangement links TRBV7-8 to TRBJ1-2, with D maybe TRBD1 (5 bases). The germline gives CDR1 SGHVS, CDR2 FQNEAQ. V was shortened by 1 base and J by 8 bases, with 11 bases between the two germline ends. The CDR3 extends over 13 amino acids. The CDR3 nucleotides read TGTGCCAGCAGCTTAGTTCAGGGCGGAGGCTACACCTTC. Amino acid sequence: CASSLVQGGGYTF.

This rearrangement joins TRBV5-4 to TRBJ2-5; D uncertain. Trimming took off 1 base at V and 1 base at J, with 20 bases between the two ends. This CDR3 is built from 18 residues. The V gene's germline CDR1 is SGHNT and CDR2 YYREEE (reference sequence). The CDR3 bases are TGTGCCAGCAGCTTGATCGGGTCTACATCACTGGGCCAAGAGACCCAGTACTTC. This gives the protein CASSLIGSTSLGQETQYF.

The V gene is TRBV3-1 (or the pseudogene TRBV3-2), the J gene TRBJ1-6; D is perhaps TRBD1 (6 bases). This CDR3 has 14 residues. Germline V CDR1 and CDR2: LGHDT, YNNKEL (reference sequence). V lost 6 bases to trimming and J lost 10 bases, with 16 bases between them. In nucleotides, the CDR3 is TGTGCCAGCAGGGGAGGGAGGGGGGAATCACCCCTCCACTTT. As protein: CASRGGRGESPLHF.

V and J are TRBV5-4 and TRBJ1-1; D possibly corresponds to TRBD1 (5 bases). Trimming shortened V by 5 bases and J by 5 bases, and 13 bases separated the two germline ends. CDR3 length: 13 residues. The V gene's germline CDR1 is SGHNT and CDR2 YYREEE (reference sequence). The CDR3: CASSYGGGTEAFF. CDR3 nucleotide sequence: TGTGCCAGCAGTTACGGTGGGGGGACTGAAGCTTTCTTT. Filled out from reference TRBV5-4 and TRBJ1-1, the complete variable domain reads ETGVTQSPTHLIKTRGQQVTLRCSSQSGHNTVSWYQQALGQGPQFIFQYYREEENGRGNFPPRFSGLQFPNYSSELNVNALELDDSALYLCASSYGGGTEAFFGQGTRLTVV.

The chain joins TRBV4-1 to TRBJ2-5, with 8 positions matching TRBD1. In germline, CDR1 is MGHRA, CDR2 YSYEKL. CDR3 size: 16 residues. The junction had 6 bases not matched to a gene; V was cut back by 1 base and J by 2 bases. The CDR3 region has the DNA TGCGCCAGCAGCCAAGGACAGGGGATTAAACAAGAGACCCAGTACTTC. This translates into CASSQGQGIKQETQYF.

CDR3 coding DNA: TGTGCCAGCAGTTGGACAGGGGGTTCCTACAATGAGCAGTTCTTC. Its translation: CASSWTGGSYNEQFF. The chain joins TRBV27 to TRBJ2-1; TRBD1 matches 10 bases. CDR1 is MNHEY and CDR2 is SMNVEV in the germline V gene (reference sequence). The length of the CDR3 is 15 residues. Losses at the gene ends were 4 bases for V and 1 base for J; bases not matched to a gene: 1.